This entry is about one T cell receptor beta chain. This sample stems from a study of blood T cell repertoires in COVID-19. The protocol was immunoSEQ multiplex PCR, while the TCRdb copy is restricted to in-frame clones and leaves out a portion. The table lists around 260,000 clones, roughly 90% of them singletons. With 0 bases removed from V and 4 bases from J, the gap between germline ends came to 12 bases. This CDR3 comprises 14 residues. In germline, CDR1 is GTSNPN, CDR2 SVGIG (reference sequence). The TCR comes from a woman in her thirties with COVID-19, enrolled during active disease. Sequenced input: peripheral blood. The chain recombines TRBV30 with TRBJ1-1, with D uncertain. CDR3 nucleotides: TGTGCCTGGAGTGTATTAGGACGGGGCACTGAAGCTTTCTTT. Translating it yields CAWSVLGRGTEAFF.